This record looks at one T cell receptor (beta chain) sequence and its context. These data come from a study of T cell responses to AZD1222 COVID-19 vaccine. Assay: immunoSEQ multiplex PCR; the TCRdb copy retains only in-frame clones and omits some. The data hold about 25,000 clones, with roughly 84% observed a single time. Sample: peripheral blood, taken 28 days after the second AZD1222 dose. This clonotype was sampled from an adult who received the AZD1222 COVID-19 vaccine.

CDR3 in amino acids: CAIPRSGGSPYEQYF. CDR3 DNA: TGTGCCATTCCTCGATCGGGCGGGAGCCCGTACGAGCAGTACTTC. This chain joins TRBV6-5 and TRBJ2-7; 7 bases fit TRBD2. The CDR3 is 15 amino acids. The ends lost 10 bases at V and 4 bases at J; junction bases unmatched: 16. Germline V gene data show CDR1 as MNHEY and CDR2 as SVGAGI.